This T cell receptor beta chain is from a study of cytomegalovirus exposure and HLA in healthy donors. Study-level results: Upon later analysis, HLA-associated TCR beta chains proved more clonally expanded than other, equally common chains. Researchers reported in a later analysis that a missense DCLRE1C variant was tied to TCR beta V- and J-gene trimming. The study recorded fewer than 200 TCR beta chains that were cytomegalovirus-associated.

CDR1 and CDR2 from the germline V gene are SEHNR and FQNEAQ (reference sequence). V was clipped by 8 bases and J by 0 bases, with 12 bases between them. The CDR3 is 14 amino acids. The PCR made use of 60 Vbeta and 13 Jbeta primers. Some clones are missing from TCRdb's copy, which holds only in-frame ones; the method was immunoSEQ multiplex PCR. The sample carries about 130,000 clones, roughly four fifths recorded once. As concerns this clone: Its antigen remains unidentified.

This TCR was recovered from a woman in her 40s in good health and CMV-seropositive. The sequenced material came from PBMCs. The V call is TRBV7-9, the J call TRBJ2-3; D is uncertain. The CDR3 is CASSRSPSTDTQYF. As DNA, the CDR3 is TGTGCCAGCTCCAGGTCGCCTAGCACAGATACGCAGTATTTT.